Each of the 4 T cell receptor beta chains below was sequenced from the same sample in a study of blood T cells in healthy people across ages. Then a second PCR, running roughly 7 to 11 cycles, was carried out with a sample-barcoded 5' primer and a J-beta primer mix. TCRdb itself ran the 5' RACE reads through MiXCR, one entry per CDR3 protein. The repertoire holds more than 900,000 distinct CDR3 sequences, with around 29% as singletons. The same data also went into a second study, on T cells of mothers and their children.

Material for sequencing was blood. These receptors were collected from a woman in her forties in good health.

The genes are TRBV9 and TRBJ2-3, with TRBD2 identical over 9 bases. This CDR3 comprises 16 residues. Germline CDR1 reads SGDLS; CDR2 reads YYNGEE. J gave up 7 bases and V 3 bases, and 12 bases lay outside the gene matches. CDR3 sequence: CASSARRAGGMYTQYF. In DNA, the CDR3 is TGTGCCAGCAGCGCCCGTCGAGCGGGGGGAATGTATACGCAGTATTTT. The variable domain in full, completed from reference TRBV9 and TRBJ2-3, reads DSGVTQTPKHLITATGQRVTLRCSPRSGDLSVYWYQQSLDQGLQFLIQYYNGEERAKGNILERFSAQQFPDLHSELNLSSLELGDSALYFCASSARRAGGMYTQYFGPGTRLTVL.

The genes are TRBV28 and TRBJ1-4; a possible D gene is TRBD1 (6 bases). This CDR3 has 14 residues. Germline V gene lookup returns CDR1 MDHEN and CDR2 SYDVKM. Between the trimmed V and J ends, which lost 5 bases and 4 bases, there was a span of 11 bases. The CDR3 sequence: CASSTKGGNEKLFF. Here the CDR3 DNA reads TGTGCCAGCAGTACTAAAGGGGGTAATGAAAAACTGTTTTTT.

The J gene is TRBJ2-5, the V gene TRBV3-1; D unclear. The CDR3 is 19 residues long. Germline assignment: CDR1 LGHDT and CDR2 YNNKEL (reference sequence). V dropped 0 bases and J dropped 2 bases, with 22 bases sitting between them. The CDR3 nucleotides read TGTGCCAGCAGCCAAGAGGTGGCAGAACAAAAACCTATACAAGAGACCCAGTACTTC. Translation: CASSQEVAEQKPIQETQYF.

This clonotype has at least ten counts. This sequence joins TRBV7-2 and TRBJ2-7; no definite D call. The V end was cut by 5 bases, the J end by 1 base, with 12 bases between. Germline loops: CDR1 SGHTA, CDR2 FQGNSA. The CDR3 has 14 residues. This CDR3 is CASSPQTPSYEQYF. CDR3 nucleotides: TGTGCCAGCAGCCCCCAGACACCTTCCTACGAGCAGTACTTC.